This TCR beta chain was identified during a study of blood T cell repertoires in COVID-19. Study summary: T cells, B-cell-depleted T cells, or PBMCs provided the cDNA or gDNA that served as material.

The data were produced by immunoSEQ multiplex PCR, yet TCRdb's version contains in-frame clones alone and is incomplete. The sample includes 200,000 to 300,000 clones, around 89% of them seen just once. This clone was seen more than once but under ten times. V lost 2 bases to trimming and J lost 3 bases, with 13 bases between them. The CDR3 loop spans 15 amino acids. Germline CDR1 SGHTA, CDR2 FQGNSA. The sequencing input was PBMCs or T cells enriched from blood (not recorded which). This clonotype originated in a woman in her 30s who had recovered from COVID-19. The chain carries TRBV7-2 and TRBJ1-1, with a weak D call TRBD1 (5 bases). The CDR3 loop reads CASSLNGAMDTEAFF. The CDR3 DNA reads TGTGCCAGCAGCTTAAATGGGGCAATGGACACTGAAGCTTTCTTT.